This entry lists 21 T cell receptor beta chains sequenced from one sample in a study of pediatric ulcerative colitis. One to two pinch biopsies were taken from the rectum during colonoscopy. The data were produced by immunoSEQ multiplex PCR, yet TCRdb's version contains in-frame clones alone and is incomplete. Of 36,000 or so clones in the sample, around 73% were seen once. Material for sequencing was gut tissue. These receptors came from a boy younger than 18 with moderate ulcerative colitis.

This sequence joins TRBV4-3 and TRBJ2-5; either TRBD1 or TRBD2 may fit D (5 bases each). Germline loops: CDR1 LGHNA, CDR2 YSLEER. The CDR3 sequence is 16 residues long. The V gene lost 0 bases and the J gene lost 2 bases, with 13 bases spanning the gap. The CDR3 spells CASSQDSRDRQETQYF. CDR3 nucleotides: TGCGCCAGCAGCCAAGATTCACGGGACCGACAAGAGACCCAGTACTTC.

This clone was seen a few times. The chain recombines TRBV2 with TRBJ1-2, with D perhaps matching TRBD1 (6 bases). The CDR3 is 13 residues long. V dropped 0 bases and J dropped 8 bases, with 10 bases sitting between them. Germline V gene data show CDR1 as SNHLY and CDR2 as FYNNEI. The CDR3 sequence: CASSEATGTGYTF. The CDR3 bases are TGTGCCAGCAGTGAAGCTACGGGGACAGGCTACACCTTC.

The rearrangement links TRBV5-5 to TRBJ2-1, with 11 bases matching TRBD2. CDR1 and CDR2 from the germline V gene are SGHKS and YYEKEE (reference sequence). This CDR3 region has 15 residues. V shed 4 bases, J shed 4 bases, and the junction held 4 bases outside the gene matches. The CDR3 DNA follows: TGTGCCAGCAGCGCGACTAGCGGGGATTACAATGAGCAGTTCTTC. It encodes CASSATSGDYNEQFF.

The chain combines TRBV5-4 with TRBJ2-2; weak D call: TRBD1 (5 bases). The germline V gene encodes CDR1 SGHNT and CDR2 YYREEE (reference sequence). The CDR3 loop spans 15 amino acids. Trimming took off 0 bases at V and 5 bases at J, with 11 bases between the two ends. CDR3 coding DNA: TGTGCCAGCAGCTTGGAAGGGGTGGGGACCGGGGAGCTGTTTTTT. Its translation is CASSLEGVGTGELFF.

This clone has more than one count but fewer than ten. J is TRBJ1-2 and V is TRBV28; 8 positions match TRBD1. The ends lost 9 bases at V and 4 bases at J; junction bases unmatched: 10. The CDR3 is 14 residues long. Germline V CDR1 and CDR2: MDHEN, SYDVKM. The CDR3 is CASNRPTGAYGYTF. CDR3 sequence (DNA): TGTGCCAGTAACCGCCCGACAGGGGCCTATGGCTACACCTTC.

This chain connects TRBV9 to TRBJ2-2, with TRBD2 as a possible D gene (6 bases). The CDR3 runs to 12 residues. The germline V gene encodes CDR1 SGDLS and CDR2 YYNGEE. With 3 bases removed from V and 10 bases from J, the gap between germline ends came to 10 bases. DNA of the CDR3: TGTGCCAGCAGCGCGACTAGTACGGAGCTGTTTTTT. It yields the protein CASSATSTELFF.

The V and J genes are TRBV10-3 and TRBJ2-1, with 12 nucleotides matching TRBD2. The V and J ends lost 9 bases and 2 bases, in that order; junction bases with no gene match: 5. This CDR3 has 15 residues. Germline CDR1 is ENHRY and CDR2 is SYGVKD. In DNA form, the CDR3 reads TGTGCCATTACTCCTAGCGGGGGGGCCTACAATGAGCAGTTCTTC. The encoded protein is CAITPSGGAYNEQFF.

The chain is built from TRBV18 and TRBJ2-5, with D maybe TRBD1 (6 bases). Looked up from germline, CDR1 is KGHSH and CDR2 is LQKENI. V shed 4 bases and J shed 4 bases, with 10 bases lying between them. The CDR3 sequence is 13 residues long. This chain's CDR3 is CASSRGRGETQYF. CDR3 in DNA: TGTGCCAGCTCACGAGGCAGGGGAGAGACCCAGTACTTC.

V usage is TRBV19 and J usage is TRBJ2-5; 7 nucleotides agree with TRBD2. This CDR3 has 16 residues. Unmatched junction bases numbered 11, after V lost 6 bases and J lost 1 base. Germline V lookup: CDR1 LNHDA, CDR2 SQIVND (reference sequence). The CDR3 DNA reads as TGTGCCAGTAGAAGCGGCCTAGCGGCTTTCCAAGAGACCCAGTACTTC. Protein sequence: CASRSGLAAFQETQYF. The whole variable domain, remainder taken from reference TRBV19 and TRBJ2-5, is DGGITQSPKYLFRKEGQNVTLSCEQNLNHDAMYWYRQDPGQGLRLIYYSQIVNDFQKGDIAEGYSVSREKKESFPLTVTSAQKNPTAFYLCASRSGLAAFQETQYFGPGTRLLVL.

The rearrangement links TRBV7-2 to TRBJ2-5; weak D call: TRBD1 (5 bases). Germline values: CDR1 SGHTA, CDR2 FQGNSA. The CDR3 covers 15 residues. The V end was cut by 2 bases, the J end by 2 bases, with 12 bases between. CDR3 protein: CASSLSWGEQETQYF. The CDR3 nucleotides read TGTGCCAGCAGCTTAAGTTGGGGCGAACAAGAGACCCAGTACTTC.

The rearrangement uses TRBV7-9 and TRBJ2-1; D is possibly TRBD2 (6 bases). There are 13 residues in the CDR3. The V gene's germline CDR1 is SEHNR and CDR2 FQNEAQ (reference sequence). The CDR3 loop is CGGTRGLYNEQFF. Written as DNA, the CDR3 is TGTGGAGGGACTCGCGGGTTATACAATGAGCAGTTCTTC. The variable domain in full, with the rest retrieved from reference TRBV7-9 and TRBJ2-1, is DTGVSQNPRHKITKRGQNVTFRCDPISEHNRLYWYRQTLGQGPEFLTYFQNEAQLEKSRLLSDRFSAERPKGSFSTLEIQRTEQGDSAMYLCGGTRGLYNEQFFGPGTRLTVL.

This chain connects TRBV6-4 to TRBJ1-1; D ambiguous. V was pared by 3 bases and J by 5 bases, with 16 bases between. The germline V gene encodes CDR1 MRHNA and CDR2 SNTAGT. The CDR3 has 15 amino acids. CDR3 DNA: TGTGCCAGCAGTGATACCCGACTGGGGAGGACTGAAGCTTTCTTT. It translates to CASSDTRLGRTEAFF.

V is TRBV28 and J is TRBJ1-1; D is unresolved. Germline loops: CDR1 MDHEN, CDR2 SYDVKM. Between the trimmed V and J ends, which lost 6 bases and 5 bases, there was a span of 16 bases. The CDR3 runs 14 residues. The CDR3 loop reads CASRQTPTRTEAFF. The CDR3 DNA reads as TGTGCCAGCAGGCAAACTCCAACGAGGACTGAAGCTTTCTTT.

The chain joins TRBV5-1 to TRBJ2-7; 9 bases fit TRBD2. This CDR3 comprises 15 residues. With V trimmed by 6 bases and J by 3 bases, 10 bases remained unmatched. From germline, CDR1 is SGHRS and CDR2 YFSETQ. In DNA form, the CDR3 reads TGCGCCAGCACCTCCCAAGCGGGAGGTAGCTACGAGCAGTACTTC. This encodes CASTSQAGGSYEQYF. The whole variable domain, filled in from reference TRBV5-1 and TRBJ2-7, reads KAGVTQTPRYLIKTRGQQVTLSCSPISGHRSVSWYQQTPGQGLQFLFEYFSETQRNKGNFPGRFSGRQFSNSRSEMNVSTLELGDSALYLCASTSQAGGSYEQYFGPGTRLTVT.

V usage is TRBV11-3 and J usage is TRBJ1-2; 9 nucleotides agree with TRBD1. Looked up from germline, CDR1 is SGHNT and CDR2 is YENEEA. The CDR3 length is 14 residues. J lost 3 bases, V lost 5 bases, and 4 bases had no gene match. The CDR3 DNA follows: TGTGCCAGCAGCCCAGGGACAGGGTACTATGGCTACACCTTC. This gives the protein CASSPGTGYYGYTF.

This clone occurred once. The chain carries TRBV7-2 and TRBJ2-3; 7 nucleotides agree with TRBD2. The CDR3 consists of 15 residues. Trimming cost V 2 bases and J 3 bases; bases outside gene matches: 5. Germline V gene lookup returns CDR1 SGHTA and CDR2 FQGNSA. CDR3 bases: TGTGCCAGCAGCTTACGCGGGGGACTAACAGATACGCAGTATTTT. Encoded protein: CASSLRGGLTDTQYF.

This clone was recorded a few times. The rearrangement joins TRBV5-1 to TRBJ2-2; D is perhaps TRBD2 (6 bases). The germline CDR1 and CDR2 sequences are SGHRS and YFSETQ. The CDR3 runs to 14 residues. Deletions cut 3 bases from V and 5 bases from J, with 11 bases between. In DNA form, the CDR3 reads TGCGCCAGCAGCTCGGGACTCCGAACCGGGGAGCTGTTTTTT. Translated: CASSSGLRTGELFF.

The chain is built from TRBV27 and TRBJ2-7, with D maybe TRBD2 (6 bases). CDR1 is MNHEY and CDR2 is SMNVEV in the germline V gene (reference sequence). This CDR3 is 15 amino acids long. V lost 3 bases, J lost 1 base, and 13 bases lay in between. CDR3 amino acids: CASSFNLGGSYEQYF. The CDR3 coding sequence is TGTGCCAGCAGTTTTAATTTAGGAGGGTCCTACGAGCAGTACTTC.

V is TRBV29-1 and J is TRBJ2-7; the D gene is possibly TRBD2 (5 bases). The germline V gene encodes CDR1 SQVTM and CDR2 ANQGSEA. Trimming took 6 bases from V and 6 from J, leaving 18 bases between them. The CDR3 is made up of 13 amino acids. The CDR3 DNA reads as TGCAGCGTCTATCGGCCCGAGGGAGTCGAGCAGTACTTC. Translation: CSVYRPEGVEQYF.

This chain joins TRBV18 and TRBJ2-7; no reliable D call. Germline V gene lookup returns CDR1 KGHSH and CDR2 LQKENI. The CDR3 loop spans 16 amino acids. V gave up 2 bases and J gave up 4 bases, with 18 bases separating them. CDR3 in DNA: TGTGCCAGCTCACCATACGAAACCCACCAAGAGTACGAGCAGTACTTC. Its protein is CASSPYETHQEYEQYF.

The genes are TRBV7-9 and TRBJ2-7; D is undetermined. This CDR3 contains 15 residues. Looked up from germline, CDR1 is SEHNR and CDR2 is FQNEAQ (reference sequence). V lost 5 bases and J 0 bases, leaving 14 bases between the germline ends. The chain's CDR3 is CASSHTVLSSYEQYF. For the CDR3, the DNA is TGTGCCAGCAGCCATACAGTTTTAAGCTCCTACGAGCAGTACTTC.